These T cell receptor beta chains were read from a single sample in a study of shared clonotypes between healthy human individuals. Libraries were prepared by immunoSEQ multiplex PCR; TCRdb keeps only in-frame clonotypes and omits some of them. This sample carries some 2.3 million clones, 93% of them seen once, and the ten largest clones take about 0.37%. The material sequenced was naive CD4+ T cells from PBMCs. The receptors were sampled from a man aged 18 to 30 in good health. Some clones in this sample may be carry-over from other donors' samples. CDR3s include the opening cysteine and the closing phenylalanine or tryptophan.

V gene: TRBV28; CDR3 protein: CASSLLQGAYEQYF
V gene: TRBV28; CDR3 protein: CASSLRQSNEKLFF
V gene: TRBV4-3; CDR3 protein: CASSQGPTYEQYF
V gene: TRBV7-2; CDR3 protein: CASSLAVRYNEQFF
V gene: TRBV5-4; CDR3 protein: CASSRRTSGYNYEQYF
V gene: TRBV7-9; CDR3 protein: CASSLDGSSPLHF
V gene: TRBV2; CDR3 protein: CASSRRLPGLAGGDEQYF
V gene: TRBV11-2; CDR3 protein: CASSLDRLTEAFF
V gene: TRBV28; CDR3 protein: CASSLGVTRGETQYF
V gene: TRBV18; CDR3 protein: CASSGQANYEQYF
V gene: TRBV15; CDR3 protein: CATSRTLAGQGAYEQYF
V gene: TRBV2; CDR3 protein: CASSGYGTLQETQYF
V gene: TRBV30; CDR3 protein: CAWEGRAYEQYF
V gene: TRBV7-3; CDR3 protein: CASSVTSGPTGELFF
V gene: TRBV7-9; CDR3 protein: CASSLTASYNEQFF
V gene: TRBV28; CDR3 protein: CASRTGQWNTEAFF
V gene: TRBV28; CDR3 protein: CASTPGLAVGGSYNEQFF
V gene: TRBV7-9; CDR3 protein: CASSSSTWGRAMNTEAFF
V gene: TRBV28; CDR3 protein: CASSGGTHHSSTDTQYF
V gene: TRBV7-2; CDR3 protein: CASSSAEQRQFF
V gene: TRBV5-6; CDR3 protein: CASSPEGIPASGELFF